Below are 3 T cell receptor beta chains sequenced from a single sample in a study of T cell repertoires and HLA-DP antigens. Sequenced by immunoSEQ multiplex PCR; TCRdb stores in-frame clones only, minus some. Of around 90,000 clones listed, roughly 86% are singletons. These receptors' targets are unknown. The sequenced material came from CD4+ T cells from PBMCs. The source is a man aged 50 to 59 in good health and CMV-seronegative.

This chain uses TRBV7-2 with TRBJ2-2, with D uncertain. The V gene's germline CDR1 is SGHTA and CDR2 FQGNSA. Trimming pared 6 bases from V and 3 bases from J, leaving 11 bases between. This CDR3 is 14 amino acids long. As DNA, the CDR3 is TGTGCCAGCAGGCTCGGTAGAGACACCGGGGAGCTGTTTTTT. Its translation is CASRLGRDTGELFF.

V usage is TRBV6-5 and J usage is TRBJ2-7, with D possibly called TRBD1 or TRBD2 (7 bases each). Between the trimmed V and J ends, which lost 0 bases and 3 bases, there was a span of 12 bases. Germline V lookup: CDR1 MNHEY, CDR2 SVGAGI. This CDR3 comprises 15 residues. CDR3 amino acids: CASSYSTGRDYEQYF. CDR3 in DNA: TGTGCCAGCAGTTACTCGACAGGGAGGGACTACGAGCAGTACTTC.

The gene calls are TRBV2 and TRBJ1-1, with D perhaps TRBD1 (6 bases). Per the germline V gene, CDR1 is SNHLY and CDR2 is FYNNEI. The CDR3 has 14 amino acids. Trimming pared 8 bases from V and 3 bases from J, leaving 16 bases between. The CDR3 bases are TGTGCCAGCGTTCCCGGGACATGGGACACTGAAGCTTTCTTT. Its translation: CASVPGTWDTEAFF. The full variable domain, completed using reference TRBV2 and TRBJ1-1, is EPEVTQTPSHQVTQMGQEVILRCVPISNHLYFYWYRQILGQKVEFLVSFYNNEISEKSEIFDDQFSVERPDGSNFTLKIRSTKLEDSAMYFCASVPGTWDTEAFFGQGTRLTVV.